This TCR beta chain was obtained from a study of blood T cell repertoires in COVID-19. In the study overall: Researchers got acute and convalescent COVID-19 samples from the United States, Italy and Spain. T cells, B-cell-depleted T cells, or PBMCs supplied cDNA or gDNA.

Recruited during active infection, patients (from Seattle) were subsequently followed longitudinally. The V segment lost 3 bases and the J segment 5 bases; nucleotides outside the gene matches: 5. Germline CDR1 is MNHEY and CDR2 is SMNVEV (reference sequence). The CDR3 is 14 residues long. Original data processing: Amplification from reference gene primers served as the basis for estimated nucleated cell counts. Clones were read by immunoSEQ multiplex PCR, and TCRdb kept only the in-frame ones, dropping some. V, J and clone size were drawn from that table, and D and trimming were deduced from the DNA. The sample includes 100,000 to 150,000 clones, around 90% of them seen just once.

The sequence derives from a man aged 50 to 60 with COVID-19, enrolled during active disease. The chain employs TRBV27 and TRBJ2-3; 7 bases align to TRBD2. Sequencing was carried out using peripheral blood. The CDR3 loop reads CASSLSASGDTQYF. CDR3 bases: TGTGCCAGCAGTTTGTCGGCTAGCGGAGATACGCAGTATTTT.